The 23 T cell receptor beta chains presented below share a single source sample, sequenced in a study. TCRdb reprocessed the RT-PCR reads via MiXCR and lists one record per CDR3 protein. The sample lists approximately 720,000 distinct CDR3 sequences; 14% were seen once. The sample comprised memory CD4+ T cells from blood. The receptors derive from a female donor in good health, serving as a healthy control.

This clonotype was observed a few times. The genes are TRBV15 and TRBJ2-2; D is perhaps TRBD1 (6 bases). Germline V gives CDR1 LNHNV, CDR2 YYDKDF (reference sequence). The CDR3 is 13 amino acids. V was shortened by 1 base and J by 6 bases, with 6 bases between the two germline ends. DNA of the CDR3: TGTGCCACCAGCAGAGGGGGGCCCGGGGAGCTGTTTTTT. The encoded protein is CATSRGGPGELFF.

This clonotype has just a few counts. CDR3 bases: TGTGCCAGCAGTAACGACAGGAGATGGAACACTGAAGCTTTCTTT. It encodes CASSNDRRWNTEAFF. The V and J genes are TRBV6-1 and TRBJ1-1, with D tentatively TRBD1 (6 bases). Germline-derived CDR1 and CDR2 are MNHNS and SASEGT. The CDR3 covers 15 residues. V lost 5 bases, J lost 1 base, and 14 bases lay in between.

This clonotype showed up just a few times. The gene calls are TRBV28 and TRBJ1-6; 9 bases map to TRBD1. The length of the CDR3 is 15 residues. CDR1 is MDHEN and CDR2 is SYDVKM in the germline V gene. Losses at the gene ends were 4 bases for V and 10 bases for J; bases not matched to a gene: 8. CDR3 sequence reads: CASSSAGTGMSPLHF. The CDR3 region has the DNA TGTGCCAGCAGTTCCGCCGGGACAGGGATGTCACCCCTCCACTTT. Variable domain in full (rest from reference TRBV28 and TRBJ1-6): DVKVTQSSRYLVKRTGEKVFLECVQDMDHENMFWYRQDPGLGLRLIYFSYDVKMKEKGDIPEGYSVSREKKERFSLILESASTNQTSMYLCASSSAGTGMSPLHFGNGTRLTVT.

This clonotype was seen only a few times. The rearrangement links TRBV12-3 or TRBV12-4 to TRBJ2-1; D call uncertain. Trimming took off 7 bases at V and 0 bases at J, with 22 bases between the two ends. The CDR3 totals 18 residues. The CDR3 reads CASIPSKGSPGSYNEQFF. CDR3 nucleotides: TGTGCCAGCATCCCCTCCAAGGGATCCCCCGGCTCCTACAATGAGCAGTTCTTC.

This clonotype has more than one count but fewer than ten. The V gene is TRBV20-1, the J gene TRBJ2-1; 10 bases map to TRBD2. CDR3 size: 19 residues. The junction had 16 bases not matched to a gene; V was cut back by 5 bases and J by 0 bases. Germline V CDR1 and CDR2: DFQATT, SNEGSKA (reference sequence). CDR3 DNA sequence: TGCAGTGCTCGAATCCCGGGACTAGCGACAATTATCTCCTACAATGAGCAGTTCTTC. Translated, it gives CSARIPGLATIISYNEQFF.

This clonotype appeared many times. J is TRBJ2-7 and V is TRBV29-1; 11 bases match TRBD2. Germline loops: CDR1 SQVTM, CDR2 ANQGSEA. The CDR3 runs to 14 residues. Losses at the gene ends were 4 bases for V and 4 bases for J; bases not matched to a gene: 6. Here the CDR3 reads CSVATSGSVYEQYF. The CDR3, as DNA: TGCAGCGTTGCTACTAGCGGGAGTGTGTACGAGCAGTACTTC.

The chain employs TRBV24-1 and TRBJ2-1, with D unclear. Trimming stripped 0 bases from V and 5 bases from J, with 4 bases between. CDR1 is KGHDR and CDR2 is SFDVKD in the germline V gene. This CDR3 is 13 amino acids long. As DNA, the CDR3 is TGTGCCACCAGTGATTTGGCGGACAATGAGCAGTTCTTC. It translates to CATSDLADNEQFF.

The chain employs TRBV7-8 and TRBJ2-7; D is undetermined. The CDR3 spans 15 residues. Germline values: CDR1 SGHVS, CDR2 FQNEAQ. V was cut by 1 base and J by 3 bases, with 13 bases left in between. The CDR3 loop reads CASSLGASTNYEQYF. As DNA, the CDR3 is TGTGCCAGCAGCTTAGGGGCCAGCACCAACTACGAGCAGTACTTC. The entire variable domain, with the rest obtained from reference TRBV7-8 and TRBJ2-7, is as follows: GAGVSQSPRYKVAKRGQDVALRCDPISGHVSLFWYQQALGQGPEFLTYFQNEAQLDKSGLPSDRFFAERPEGSVSTLKIQRTQQEDSAVYLCASSLGASTNYEQYFGPGTRLTVT.

This clonotype appeared a few times. V is TRBV6-5 and J is TRBJ1-6; D is ambiguous. Looked up from germline, CDR1 is MNHEY and CDR2 is SVGAGI. V lost 4 bases, J lost 3 bases, and 13 bases lay in between. The CDR3 spans 16 residues. The CDR3 spells CASSSNPGYYNSPLHF. CDR3 coding DNA: TGTGCCAGCAGTTCCAACCCGGGTTACTATAATTCACCCCTCCACTTT.

This clonotype showed up many times. The genes are TRBV10-3 and TRBJ1-1; possible D gene TRBD1, 5 bases. This CDR3 region has 14 residues. Germline-derived CDR1 and CDR2 are ENHRY and SYGVKD. V was trimmed by 3 bases and J by 4 bases, leaving 12 bases between them. The CDR3 DNA is TGTGCCATCAGTGAAGTAGGGGCGAGCACTGAAGCTTTCTTT. Its protein product is CAISEVGASTEAFF.

This clonotype was counted between two and nine times. The V and J genes are TRBV18 and TRBJ2-1; possibly TRBD1 for D (5 bases). Germline CDR1 reads KGHSH; CDR2 reads LQKENI. The CDR3 spans 17 residues. Trimming pared 1 base from V and 7 bases from J, leaving 20 bases between. The CDR3 reads CASSPLAGQGYGNEQFF. The CDR3 region has the DNA TGTGCCAGCTCACCACTTGCTGGCCAGGGCTACGGAAATGAGCAGTTCTTC.

This rearrangement joins TRBV19 to TRBJ2-1; D is undetermined. The CDR3 consists of 15 residues. The V gene lost 6 bases and the J gene lost 1 base, with 13 bases spanning the gap. Per germline, CDR1 LNHDA and CDR2 SQIVND (reference sequence). The CDR3, as DNA: TGTGCCAGTAGAGCTAGGCAGAGATCCTACAATGAGCAGTTCTTC. Protein sequence: CASRARQRSYNEQFF. Filled out from reference TRBV19 and TRBJ2-1, the complete variable domain reads DGGITQSPKYLFRKEGQNVTLSCEQNLNHDAMYWYRQDPGQGLRLIYYSQIVNDFQKGDIAEGYSVSREKKESFPLTVTSAQKNPTAFYLCASRARQRSYNEQFFGPGTRLTVL.

This clonotype showed up just a few times. Here the CDR3 DNA reads TGCGCCAGCAGCTTGGGCGCAGGGCGGGGACGGGATACGCAGTATTTT. It encodes CASSLGAGRGRDTQYF. The chain recombines TRBV5-1 with TRBJ2-3; TRBD2 might be the D (6 bases). V was clipped by 0 bases and J by 6 bases, with 17 bases between them. CDR3 size: 16 residues. Per germline, CDR1 SGHRS and CDR2 YFSETQ. Variable domain in full (rest from reference TRBV5-1 and TRBJ2-3): KAGVTQTPRYLIKTRGQQVTLSCSPISGHRSVSWYQQTPGQGLQFLFEYFSETQRNKGNFPGRFSGRQFSNSRSEMNVSTLELGDSALYLCASSLGAGRGRDTQYFGPGTRLTVL.

A few counts support this clonotype. The chain carries TRBV11-1 and TRBJ1-3, with D perhaps matching TRBD1 (6 bases). Trimming pared 5 bases from V and 0 bases from J, leaving 17 bases between. The CDR3 is 17 amino acids. Germline V CDR1 and CDR2: SGHAT, FQDESV (reference sequence). CDR3 loop: CASSETTGMGSGNTIYF. In nucleotides, the CDR3 is TGTGCCAGCAGCGAAACTACAGGGATGGGCTCTGGAAACACCATATATTTT.

This chain connects TRBV7-6 to TRBJ2-2; maybe TRBD2 (6 bases). The CDR3 has 16 amino acids. V was shortened by 1 base and J by 0 bases, with 9 bases between the two germline ends. The germline V gene encodes CDR1 SGHVS and CDR2 FNYEAQ. The CDR3 DNA follows: TGTGCCAGCAGCTTAGTTCCGGGGGCGAACACCGGGGAGCTGTTTTTT. It yields the protein CASSLVPGANTGELFF.

This clonotype was seen repeatedly, ten times or more. V gene TRBV7-2 combines with J gene TRBJ2-5; TRBD1 agrees at 8 bases. CDR3 length: 14 amino acids. Per germline, CDR1 SGHTA and CDR2 FQGNSA. With V trimmed by 5 bases and J by 3 bases, 5 bases remained unmatched. The CDR3 nucleotides read TGTGCCAGCAGCGTTAGACAGGGGAAAGAGACCCAGTACTTC. This sequence encodes CASSVRQGKETQYF.

This clonotype was picked up many times. V and J are TRBV4-2 and TRBJ2-5, with 9 bases that match TRBD2. The CDR3 covers 14 residues. Germline V CDR1 and CDR2: LGHNA, YNFKEQ. Trimming took 4 bases from V and 3 from J; bases not matched to a gene: 3. In DNA, the CDR3 is TGTGCCAGCAGCCCAGGGACTAGCAAAGAGACCCAGTACTTC. This translates into CASSPGTSKETQYF.

This sequence joins TRBV12-3 or TRBV12-4 and TRBJ1-4; 8 bases agree with TRBD1. The CDR3 runs 14 residues. J lost 3 bases, V lost 8 bases, and 5 bases had no gene match. In nucleotides, the CDR3 is TGTGCCAGCCGACAGGGGTTCTCTAATGAAAAACTGTTTTTT. This sequence encodes CASRQGFSNEKLFF.

This clonotype has ten or more counts. The chain has TRBV6-5 and TRBJ1-5; TRBD1 matches 8 bases. Looked up from germline, CDR1 is MNHEY and CDR2 is SVGAGI. After removal of 5 bases from V and 0 bases from J, the junction contained 6 bases not matched to a gene. The CDR3 extends over 16 amino acids. The CDR3 spells CASSKQGANSNQPQHF. DNA of the CDR3: TGTGCCAGCAGTAAGCAGGGGGCTAATAGCAATCAGCCCCAGCATTTT.

A few counts support this clonotype. V usage is TRBV7-2 and J usage is TRBJ2-7; TRBD2 matches 12 bases. The CDR3 totals 18 residues. Germline loops: CDR1 SGHTA, CDR2 FQGNSA. The trim removed 5 bases at V and 2 bases at J, leaving 13 bases unmatched. The CDR3 nucleotides are TGTGCCAGCAGCCCCGACAGGAGACTAGCGGGAGATACCTACGAGCAGTACTTC. It encodes CASSPDRRLAGDTYEQYF. Using reference TRBV7-2 and TRBJ2-7 for the parts outside the CDR3, the full variable domain is GAGVSQSPSNKVTEKGKDVELRCDPISGHTALYWYRQSLGQGLEFLIYFQGNSAPDKSGLPSDRFSAERTGGSVSTLTIQRTQQEDSAVYLCASSPDRRLAGDTYEQYFGPGTRLTVT.

This clonotype was counted many times. The gene calls are TRBV7-6 and TRBJ2-1; 8 nucleotides agree with TRBD1. This CDR3 comprises 12 residues. V lost 3 bases to trimming and J lost 15 bases; unmatched junction nucleotides: 7. Germline V lookup: CDR1 SGHVS, CDR2 FNYEAQ. CDR3 nucleotide sequence: TGTGCCAGCAGCTTTCCACAGGGGGGTCTGTTCTTC. As protein: CASSFPQGGLFF. Filled out from reference TRBV7-6 and TRBJ2-1, the complete variable domain reads GAGVSQSPRYKVTKRGQDVALRCDPISGHVSLYWYRQALGQGPEFLTYFNYEAQQDKSGLPNDRFSAERPEGSISTLTIQRTEQRDSAMYRCASSFPQGGLFFGPGTRLTVL.

This clonotype showed up just a few times. The V and J genes are TRBV29-1 and TRBJ1-1, with D possibly matching TRBD1 (5 bases). This CDR3 contains 14 residues. Between the trimmed V and J ends, which lost 7 bases and 3 bases, there was a span of 18 bases. The germline gives CDR1 SQVTM, CDR2 ANQGSEA. CDR3 coding DNA: TGCAGCGCCCCTGGGTGGGGGGGGGACACTGAAGCTTTCTTT. It yields the protein CSAPGWGGDTEAFF. Full variable domain (outside the CDR3, taken from reference TRBV29-1 and TRBJ1-1): SAVISQKPSRDICQRGTSLTIQCQVDSQVTMMFWYRQQPGQSLTLIATANQGSEATYESGFVIDKFPISRPNLTFSTLTVSNMSPEDSSIYLCSAPGWGGDTEAFFGQGTRLTVV.

The rearrangement links TRBV7-3 to TRBJ2-6; perhaps TRBD1 as D (6 bases). Trimming took 6 bases from V and 4 from J, leaving 10 bases between them. The CDR3 consists of 14 residues. Germline V gene sequence: CDR1 SGHTA, CDR2 FQGTGA. CDR3 in DNA: TGTGCCAGCAGACAGGGCGGCGGGGCCAACGTCCTGACTTTC. Translation gives CASRQGGGANVLTF.